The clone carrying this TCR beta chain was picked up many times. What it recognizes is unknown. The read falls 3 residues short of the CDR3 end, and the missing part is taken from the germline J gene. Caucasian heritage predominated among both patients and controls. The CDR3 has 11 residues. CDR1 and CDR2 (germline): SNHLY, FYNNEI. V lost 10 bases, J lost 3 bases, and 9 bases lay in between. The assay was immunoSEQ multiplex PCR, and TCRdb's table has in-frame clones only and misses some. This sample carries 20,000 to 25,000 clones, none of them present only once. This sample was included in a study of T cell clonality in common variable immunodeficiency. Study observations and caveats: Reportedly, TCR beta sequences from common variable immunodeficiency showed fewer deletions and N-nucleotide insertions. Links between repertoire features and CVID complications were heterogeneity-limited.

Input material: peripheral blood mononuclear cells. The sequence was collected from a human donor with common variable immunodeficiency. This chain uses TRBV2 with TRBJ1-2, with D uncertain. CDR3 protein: CATNFYYGYTF. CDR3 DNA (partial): TGTGCCACCAACTTCTACTATGGC.